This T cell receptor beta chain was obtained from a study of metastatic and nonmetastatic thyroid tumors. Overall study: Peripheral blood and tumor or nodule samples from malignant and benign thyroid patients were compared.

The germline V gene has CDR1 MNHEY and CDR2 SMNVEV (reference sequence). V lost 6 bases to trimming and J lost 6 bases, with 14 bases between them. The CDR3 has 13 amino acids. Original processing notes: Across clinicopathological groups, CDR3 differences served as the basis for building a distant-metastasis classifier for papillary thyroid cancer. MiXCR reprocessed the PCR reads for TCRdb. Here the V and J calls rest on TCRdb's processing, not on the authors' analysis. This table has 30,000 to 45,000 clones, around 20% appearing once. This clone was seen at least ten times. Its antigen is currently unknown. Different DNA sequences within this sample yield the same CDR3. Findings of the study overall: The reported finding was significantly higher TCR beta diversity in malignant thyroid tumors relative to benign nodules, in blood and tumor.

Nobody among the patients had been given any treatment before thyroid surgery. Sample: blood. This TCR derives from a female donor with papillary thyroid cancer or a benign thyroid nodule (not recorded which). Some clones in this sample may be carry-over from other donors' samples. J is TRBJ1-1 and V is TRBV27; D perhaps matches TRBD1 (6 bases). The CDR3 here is CASRFGGLAEAFF. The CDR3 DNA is TGTGCCAGCAGATTCGGGGGGCTCGCTGAAGCTTTCTTT.